The source of this TCR beta chain is a study of post-analysis software for immune sequencing data. Study context: As for disease course, relapsing-remitting, secondary progressive and progressive-relapsing multiple sclerosis were all included. Notes on the study in general: The normalized Chao1 diversity of multiple sclerosis patients was significantly lower than that of controls. Batch-mates among the samples co-clustered strongly by F measure.

About this clonotype: Its specificity is unknown.

Unique molecular identifiers were carried by the TCR beta cDNA libraries. Input amounts of roughly 0.9 to 10 million T cells were used. These gave 500,000 or so cDNA molecules, so each molecule approximated one T cell. TCRdb re-called the PCR reads with MiXCR, one entry per CDR3 protein. The sample records hundreds of thousands of distinct CDR3 sequences, around 27% being singletons. Specimen: blood. The sequence was collected from a girl between 10 and 17 years old with multiple sclerosis.

This chain's CDR3 is CASSLRVGDTDTQYF. CDR3 bases: TGTGCCAGCAGCTTACGAGTCGGGGACACAGATACGCAGTATTTT. The V call is TRBV7-2, the J call TRBJ2-3; a weak D match, TRBD2 (5 bases). This CDR3 region has 15 residues. Per germline, CDR1 SGHTA and CDR2 FQGNSA. Between the trimmed V and J ends, which lost 2 bases and 2 bases, there was a span of 11 bases.